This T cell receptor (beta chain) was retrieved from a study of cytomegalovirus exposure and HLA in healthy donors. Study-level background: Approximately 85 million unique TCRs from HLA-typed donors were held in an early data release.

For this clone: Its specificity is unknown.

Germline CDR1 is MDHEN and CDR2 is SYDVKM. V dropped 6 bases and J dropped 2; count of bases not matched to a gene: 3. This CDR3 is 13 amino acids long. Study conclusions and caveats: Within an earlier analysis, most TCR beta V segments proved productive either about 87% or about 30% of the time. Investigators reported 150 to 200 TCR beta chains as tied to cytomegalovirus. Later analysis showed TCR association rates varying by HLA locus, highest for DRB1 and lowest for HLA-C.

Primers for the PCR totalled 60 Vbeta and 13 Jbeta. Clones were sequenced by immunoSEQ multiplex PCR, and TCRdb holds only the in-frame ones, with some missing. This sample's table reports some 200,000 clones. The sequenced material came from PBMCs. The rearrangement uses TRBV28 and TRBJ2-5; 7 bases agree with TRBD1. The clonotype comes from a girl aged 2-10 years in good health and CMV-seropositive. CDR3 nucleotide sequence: TGTGCCAGCAGACCACAGGGGCAAGAGACCCAGTACTTC. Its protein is CASRPQGQETQYF.